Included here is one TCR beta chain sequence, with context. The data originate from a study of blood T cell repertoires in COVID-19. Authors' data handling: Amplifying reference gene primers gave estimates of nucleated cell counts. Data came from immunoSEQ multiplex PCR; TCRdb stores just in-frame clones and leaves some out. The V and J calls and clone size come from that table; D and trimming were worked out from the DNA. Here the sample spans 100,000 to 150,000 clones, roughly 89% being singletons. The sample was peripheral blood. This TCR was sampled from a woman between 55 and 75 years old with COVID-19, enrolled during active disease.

The CDR3 is CASSLGVEQFF. CDR3 DNA: TGTGCCAGCAGTTTAGGCGTTGAGCAGTTCTTC. The chain joins TRBV12-3 or TRBV12-4 to TRBJ2-1; D is uncertain. V dropped 1 base and J dropped 9 bases, with 4 bases sitting between them. The CDR3 has 11 amino acids.